The clone carrying this TCR beta chain was detected many times. V lost 2 bases and J lost 2, with 13 bases in between. This CDR3 is built from 16 residues. Germline assignment: CDR1 SEHNR and CDR2 FQNEAQ (reference sequence). The sample originates from a study of T cells in Graves' hyperthyroidism and ophthalmopathy. RNA transcripts gave rise to amplified TCR beta CDR3 regions. The HTBI primer set was used in a first-round RT-PCR of the TCR CDR3. Via MiXCR, TCRdb re-called the multiplex PCR reads, giving one row per CDR3 protein. The sample lists hundreds of thousands of distinct CDR3 sequences, roughly 15% occurring once.

The V and J genes are TRBV7-9 and TRBJ2-1; D is unresolved. Sequenced sample: blood. The origin of this receptor is a woman aged 45-65 years with Graves' ophthalmopathy. The CDR3 loop is CASSLNRGAAYNEQFF. CDR3 DNA sequence: TGTGCCAGCAGCTTAAATCGCGGAGCCGCCTACAATGAGCAGTTCTTC.